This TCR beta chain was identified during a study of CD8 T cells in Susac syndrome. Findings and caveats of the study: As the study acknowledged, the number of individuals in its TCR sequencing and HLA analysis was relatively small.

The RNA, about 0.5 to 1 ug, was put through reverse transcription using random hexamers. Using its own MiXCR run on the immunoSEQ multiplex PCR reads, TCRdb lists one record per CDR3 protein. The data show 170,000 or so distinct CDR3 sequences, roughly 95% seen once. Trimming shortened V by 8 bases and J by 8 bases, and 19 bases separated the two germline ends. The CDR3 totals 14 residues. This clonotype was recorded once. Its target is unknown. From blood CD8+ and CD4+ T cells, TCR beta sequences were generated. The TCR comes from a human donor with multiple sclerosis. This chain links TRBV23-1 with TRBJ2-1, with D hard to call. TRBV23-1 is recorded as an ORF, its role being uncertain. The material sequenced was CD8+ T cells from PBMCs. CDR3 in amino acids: CASLAYRAPDEQFF. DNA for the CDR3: TGCGCCAGCTTAGCTTATCGCGCCCCTGATGAGCAGTTCTTC.